Listed here are 25 T cell receptor beta chains from one sample, sequenced in a study of T-cell reconstitution after alpha-beta-depleted transplantation in children. Construction of the TCRbeta library involved unique molecular identifiers. TCRdb re-analysed the PCR reads in MiXCR, keeping a single row per CDR3 protein. Of around 800,000 distinct CDR3 sequences detected, 15% to 20% appear once; the ten largest clones hold around 5.3%. The material was PBMCs, mostly from graft donor cells, obtained 360 days after TCRalphabeta/CD19-depleted stem cell transplant. These receptors were taken from a male patient between 10 and 17 years old who had a stem cell transplant for acute lymphoblastic leukemia, so the T cells may come from the graft donor.

This clonotype was seen only a few times. The chain combines TRBV5-1 with TRBJ2-1; 9 bases align to TRBD2. This CDR3 spans 16 amino acids. V trimming: 7 bases; J trimming: 5 bases; junction bases outside the gene matches: 13. Germline CDR1 SGHRS, CDR2 YFSETQ. CDR3 in amino acids: CASRWGSGLADNEQFF. CDR3 bases: TGCGCCAGCCGCTGGGGCTCGGGACTAGCCGACAATGAGCAGTTCTTC.

The V and J genes are TRBV12-3 or TRBV12-4 and TRBJ2-2; D remains unclear. V dropped 6 bases and J dropped 4 bases, with 12 bases sitting between them. This CDR3 is 14 amino acids long. In nucleotides, the CDR3 is TGTGCCAGCAGACCACAGCCGACCACCGGGGAGCTGTTTTTT. Translating gives CASRPQPTTGELFF.

This clonotype came up a few times. V and J are TRBV12-3 or TRBV12-4 and TRBJ2-1; TRBD2 might be the D (6 bases). The CDR3 length is 16 residues. V lost 6 bases and J lost 0, with 15 bases in between. Written as DNA, the CDR3 is TGTGCCAGCAGCCTTTCCTTAGCGGTCTCCTACAATGAGCAGTTCTTC. It specifies CASSLSLAVSYNEQFF.

This sequence joins TRBV20-1 and TRBJ2-1; D possibly uses TRBD1 or TRBD2 (6 bases each). Trimming took 0 bases from V and 1 from J, leaving 19 bases between them. CDR1 and CDR2 from the germline V gene are DFQATT and SNEGSKA (reference sequence). The CDR3 spans 18 residues. The CDR3 DNA sequence: TGCAGTGCTAGAGAGGAAGGCGGGACACTTTGGTCCTACAATGAGCAGTTCTTC. This codes for CSAREEGGTLWSYNEQFF.

This clonotype was observed many times. J is TRBJ2-3 and V is TRBV15; D is perhaps TRBD1 or TRBD2 (5 bases each). The ends were cut back, 6 bases at V and 2 bases at J, with 6 bases in the middle. There are 12 residues in the CDR3. Germline values: CDR1 LNHNV, CDR2 YYDKDF (reference sequence). The chain's CDR3 is CATRGDTDTQYF. CDR3 nucleotides: TGTGCCACCAGGGGGGACACAGATACGCAGTATTTT.

This clonotype was recorded a few times. This chain connects TRBV27 to TRBJ2-3; perhaps D is TRBD1 or TRBD2 (7 bases each). The CDR3 contains 15 residues. Germline-derived CDR1 and CDR2 are MNHEY and SMNVEV (reference sequence). V was trimmed by 2 bases and J by 5 bases, leaving 14 bases between them. Here the CDR3 DNA reads TGTGCCAGCAGTTTAAGCGGGACAGCCGGAGATACGCAGTATTTT. Its protein is CASSLSGTAGDTQYF.

The chain is built from TRBV9 and TRBJ2-2, with no clear D. V lost 4 bases and J 0 bases, leaving 16 bases between the germline ends. Germline V gene sequence: CDR1 SGDLS, CDR2 YYNGEE. The CDR3 extends over 17 amino acids. The CDR3 DNA follows: TGTGCCAGCAGCTTAAATGTACAGCACGCGAACACCGGGGAGCTGTTTTTT. This translates into CASSLNVQHANTGELFF.

The chain carries TRBV7-2 and TRBJ2-3; TRBD1 or TRBD2 may be the D gene (5 bases each). V lost 10 bases and J lost 7, with 18 bases in between. Germline assignment: CDR1 SGHTA and CDR2 FQGNSA. This CDR3 is built from 13 residues. The CDR3 is CATRDAGINTQYF. The CDR3, as DNA: TGTGCCACCCGGGACGCCGGCATAAATACGCAGTATTTT.

The V and J genes are TRBV15 and TRBJ1-1, with D unresolved. Deletions cut 0 bases from V and 0 bases from J, with 8 bases between. The CDR3 length is 15 residues. Germline V gives CDR1 LNHNV, CDR2 YYDKDF (reference sequence). This CDR3 reads CATSRDYSMNTEAFF. The DNA of the CDR3 is TGTGCCACCAGCAGAGACTACAGCATGAACACTGAAGCTTTCTTT.

In its sample, this clonotype was seen a few times. This chain joins TRBV12-3 or TRBV12-4 and TRBJ1-6; TRBD1 agrees at 7 bases. This CDR3 has 13 residues. With V trimmed by 5 bases and J by 14 bases, 9 bases remained unmatched. CDR3 protein: CASSIRQGRSLHF. Written as DNA, the CDR3 is TGTGCCAGCAGTATACGACAGGGTAGGTCCCTCCACTTT.

This clonotype was recorded many times. J is TRBJ1-4 and V is TRBV5-1, with D unresolved. The V end lost 0 bases, the J end lost 4 bases, and 7 bases lay between the germline ends. The CDR3 runs to 14 residues. Germline V gene lookup returns CDR1 SGHRS and CDR2 YFSETQ. As DNA, the CDR3 is TGCGCCAGCAGCTTGGCCAGCGATAATGAAAAACTGTTTTTT. It yields the protein CASSLASDNEKLFF.

This clonotype was found a few times. The chain carries TRBV18 and TRBJ1-5; 7 bases align to TRBD1. Germline CDR1 and CDR2: KGHSH and LQKENI. V gave up 4 bases and J gave up 6 bases; unmatched junction bases: 9. The CDR3 has 15 residues. CDR3 in amino acids: CASSLDRPGGQPQHF. CDR3 bases: TGTGCCAGCTCACTGGACAGGCCCGGGGGTCAGCCCCAGCATTTT.

The chain couples TRBV4-1 to TRBJ2-6; possibly TRBD1 for D (6 bases). The CDR3 is made up of 17 amino acids. CDR1 is MGHRA, CDR2 YSYEKL, per germline. V was trimmed by 1 base and J by 2 bases, leaving 12 bases between them. For the CDR3, the DNA is TGCGCCAGCAGCCAAGTACAGGGCGGTCCTGGGGCCAACGTCCTGACTTTC. Translating it yields CASSQVQGGPGANVLTF.

This clonotype was observed at least ten times. This sequence joins TRBV29-1 and TRBJ2-7, with TRBD2 as a possible D gene (6 bases). The CDR3 length is 14 residues. Germline loops: CDR1 SQVTM, CDR2 ANQGSEA. Trimming left V 4 bases short and J 2 bases short, with 15 bases between. The CDR3, as DNA: TGCAGCGTTGGGGGGAAGGGACTCCCCTACGAGCAGTACTTC. Translated, it gives CSVGGKGLPYEQYF.

This clonotype was counted ten times or more. The chain carries TRBV5-1 and TRBJ1-4; TRBD1 might be the D (6 bases). The V end lost 4 bases, the J end lost 6 bases, and 13 bases lay between the germline ends. This CDR3 contains 14 residues. CDR1 and CDR2 (germline): SGHRS, YFSETQ. The CDR3 sequence is CASSRGGADEKLFF. In DNA form, the CDR3 reads TGCGCCAGCAGCCGCGGGGGGGCAGATGAAAAACTGTTTTTT.

This clonotype was counted between two and nine times. V usage is TRBV29-1 and J usage is TRBJ2-1; 9 bases map to TRBD2. Germline CDR1 is SQVTM and CDR2 is ANQGSEA. The CDR3 spans 13 residues. The ends lost 4 bases at V and 2 bases at J; junction bases unmatched: 0. CDR3 amino acids: CSVGGGAYNEQFF. DNA of the CDR3: TGCAGCGTTGGCGGGGGGGCCTACAATGAGCAGTTCTTC.

The CDR3 loop is CASSLGSDSGNTIYF. DNA for the CDR3: TGCGCCAGCAGCTTGGGATCGGACTCTGGAAACACCATATATTTT. The chain carries TRBV5-1 and TRBJ1-3; D unresolved. V was shortened by 0 bases and J by 0 bases, with 7 bases between the two germline ends. This CDR3 is 15 amino acids long. Germline CDR1 and CDR2: SGHRS and YFSETQ. Drawing the rest from reference TRBV5-1 and TRBJ1-3, the complete variable domain is KAGVTQTPRYLIKTRGQQVTLSCSPISGHRSVSWYQQTPGQGLQFLFEYFSETQRNKGNFPGRFSGRQFSNSRSEMNVSTLELGDSALYLCASSLGSDSGNTIYFGEGSWLTVV.

There are a few counts of this clonotype. The chain is built from TRBV6-5 and TRBJ2-7, with a possible D match to TRBD2 (5 bases). Trimming stripped 4 bases from V and 7 bases from J, with 17 bases between. The CDR3 length is 14 residues. CDR1 MNHEY and CDR2 SVGAGI come from the germline V gene. The CDR3 spells CASSFRTGQEEQYF. The CDR3 nucleotides are TGTGCCAGCAGTTTCCGGACTGGGCAGGAGGAGCAGTACTTC.

The genes are TRBV4-1 and TRBJ2-5; D is perhaps TRBD2 (5 bases). With 2 bases removed from V and 3 bases from J, the gap between germline ends came to 16 bases. The germline gives CDR1 MGHRA, CDR2 YSYEKL. This CDR3 is built from 16 residues. The CDR3 here is CASSQPTSGLEETQYF. The CDR3, as DNA: TGCGCCAGCAGCCAACCCACCTCTGGACTGGAAGAGACCCAGTACTTC.

V is TRBV7-2 and J is TRBJ2-1; D unclear. This CDR3 has 13 amino acids. Germline assignment: CDR1 SGHTA and CDR2 FQGNSA. Trimming shortened V by 0 bases and J by 9 bases, and 9 bases separated the two germline ends. CDR3 DNA: TGTGCCAGCAGCTTAGCCGTCATTGCTGAGCAGTTCTTC. Translation: CASSLAVIAEQFF.

This clonotype was counted a few times. The chain uses TRBV20-1 and TRBJ2-3, with 7 bases that match TRBD1. Per the germline V gene, CDR1 is DFQATT and CDR2 is SNEGSKA (reference sequence). V shed 5 bases, J shed 3 bases, and the junction held 8 bases outside the gene matches. CDR3 length: 14 residues. DNA of the CDR3: TGCAGTGCTCCTTGGGGGACAGCTACAGATACGCAGTATTTT. Its translation is CSAPWGTATDTQYF.

A few counts support this clonotype. The CDR3 DNA reads TGCAGTGCTAGCCCACCGCGACAGGGGATTCACTACGAGCAGTACTTC. This encodes CSASPPRQGIHYEQYF. The V gene is TRBV20-1, the J gene TRBJ2-7, with 8 positions matching TRBD1. The junction had 13 bases not matched to a gene; V was cut back by 3 bases and J by 3 bases. Germline assignment: CDR1 DFQATT and CDR2 SNEGSKA (reference sequence). This CDR3 is built from 16 residues.

The rearrangement joins TRBV10-2 to TRBJ2-3; D not certain. Trimming removed 3 bases from V and 4 bases from J, with 2 bases in between. In germline, CDR1 is WSHSY, CDR2 SAAADI. This CDR3 spans 11 amino acids. CDR3 sequence: CASSDPDTQYF. CDR3 in DNA: TGCGCCAGCAGTGACCCAGATACGCAGTATTTT.

The rearrangement joins TRBV7-2 to TRBJ2-1, with TRBD2 matching over 16 bases. There are 18 residues in the CDR3. Unmatched junction bases numbered 11, after V lost 3 bases and J lost 9 bases. CDR1 is SGHTA and CDR2 is FQGNSA in the germline V gene. The CDR3 here is CASSFLAGTSGRVSEQFF. The CDR3 nucleotides are TGTGCCAGCAGCTTTTTGGCCGGGACTAGCGGGAGGGTAAGTGAGCAGTTCTTC.

The rearrangement links TRBV4-1 to TRBJ2-1; D tentatively fits TRBD1 or TRBD2 (5 bases each). CDR3 size: 11 residues. CDR1 MGHRA and CDR2 YSYEKL come from the germline V gene. Trimming pared 5 bases from V and 9 bases from J, leaving 8 bases between. CDR3 DNA: TGCGCCAGCAGCGTGAGGGGTGAGCAGTTCTTC. Protein: CASSVRGEQFF.